Below, one T cell receptor (beta chain) is given with its context. The sample belongs to a study of OX40 agonist ivuxolimab in advanced cancers. Drawing of blood for sampling happened at baseline, at cycle 4 day 1, and at cycle 7 day 1. Produced via immunoSEQ multiplex PCR; TCRdb's table is partial and in-frame only. The data contain 55,000 to 80,000 clones, 84% of them singletons. Between the trimmed V and J ends, which lost 0 bases and 1 base, there was a span of 4 bases. This CDR3 spans 14 amino acids. Germline V lookup: CDR1 SNHLY, CDR2 FYNNEI. The sequencing here drew on CD4+ or CD8+ T cells sorted from blood, taken in a trial of the OX40 agonist ivuxolimab. The origin of this receptor is an adult with an advanced solid tumor such as melanoma, head and neck, liver or kidney cancer. The rearrangement joins TRBV2 to TRBJ2-4; D is undetermined. The CDR3 DNA reads TGTGCCAGCAGTGAAGCAGGGGCCAAAAACATTCAGTACTTC. Protein product: CASSEAGAKNIQYF. The full variable domain, rest sourced from reference TRBV2 and TRBJ2-4, is EPEVTQTPSHQVTQMGQEVILRCVPISNHLYFYWYRQILGQKVEFLVSFYNNEISEKSEIFDDQFSVERPDGSNFTLKIRSTKLEDSAMYFCASSEAGAKNIQYFGAGTRLSVL.